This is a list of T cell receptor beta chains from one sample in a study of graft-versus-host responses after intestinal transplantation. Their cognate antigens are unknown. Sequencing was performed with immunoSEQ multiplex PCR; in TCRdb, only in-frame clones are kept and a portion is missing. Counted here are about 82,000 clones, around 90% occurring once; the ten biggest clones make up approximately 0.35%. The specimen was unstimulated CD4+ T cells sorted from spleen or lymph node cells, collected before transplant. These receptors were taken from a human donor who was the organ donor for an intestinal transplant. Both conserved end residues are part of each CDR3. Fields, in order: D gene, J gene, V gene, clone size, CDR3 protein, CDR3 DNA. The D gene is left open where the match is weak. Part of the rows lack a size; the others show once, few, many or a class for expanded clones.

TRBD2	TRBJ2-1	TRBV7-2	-	CASSLISRGGQFF	TGTGCCAGCAGCTTAATCTCGCGGGGGGGCCAGTTCTTC
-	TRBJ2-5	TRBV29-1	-	CSVSLSDIGQETQYF	TGCAGCGTTAGCCTCTCTGACATTGGACAAGAGACCCAGTACTTC
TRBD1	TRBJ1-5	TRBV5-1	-	CASRLTGQINQPQHF	TGCGCCAGCAGACTGACGGGACAGATCAATCAGCCCCAGCATTTT
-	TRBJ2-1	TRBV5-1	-	CASSLQGGRGINEQFF	TGCGCCAGCAGCTTACAGGGTGGAAGGGGTATTAATGAGCAGTTCTTC
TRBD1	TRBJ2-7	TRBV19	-	CASGRDRRTYEQYF	TGTGCCAGTGGCCGGGACAGGAGAACCTACGAGCAGTACTTC
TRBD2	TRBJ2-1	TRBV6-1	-	CASSSSGSYNEQFF	TGTGCCAGCAGTTCTAGCGGTTCCTACAATGAGCAGTTCTTC
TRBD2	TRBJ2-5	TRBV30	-	CAWSRAGMATQYF	TGTGCCTGGTCAAGAGCGGGGATGGCGACCCAGTACTTC
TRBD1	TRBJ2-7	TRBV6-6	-	CASAGTGSNEQYF	TGTGCCAGCGCCGGGACAGGGTCCAACGAGCAGTACTTC
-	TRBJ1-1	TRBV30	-	CAWSPKGAPGIGAFF	TGTGCCTGGAGTCCCAAAGGAGCGCCGGGAATTGGGGCTTTCTTT
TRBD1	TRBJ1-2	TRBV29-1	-	CSVVGTATNYGYTF	TGCAGCGTAGTAGGGACAGCAACGAACTATGGCTACACCTTC
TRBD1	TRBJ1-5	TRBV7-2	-	CASSPRDRFYSNQPQHF	TGTGCCAGCAGCCCGCGGGACAGATTCTATAGCAATCAGCCCCAGCATTTT
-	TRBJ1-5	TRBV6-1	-	CASSQEAGYQPQHF	TGTGCCAGCAGTCAAGAGGCGGGATATCAGCCCCAGCATTTT
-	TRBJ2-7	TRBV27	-	CASSLLGATGGYEQYF	TGTGCCAGCAGTTTATTGGGGGCTACGGGCGGCTACGAGCAGTACTTC
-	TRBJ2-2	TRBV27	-	CASSSYPNTGELFF	TGTGCCAGCAGTTCCTATCCGAACACCGGGGAGCTGTTTTTT
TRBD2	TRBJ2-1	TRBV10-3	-	CAISERAGPYNEQFF	TGTGCCATCAGTGAGCGAGCGGGACCCTACAATGAGCAGTTCTTC
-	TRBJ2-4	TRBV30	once	CASRTAAKNIQYF	TGTGCCTCTCGGACAGCTGCCAAAAACATTCAGTACTTC